The 32 T cell receptor beta chains below were found in one sample sequenced in a study of blood T cell repertoires in COVID-19. Libraries were prepared by immunoSEQ multiplex PCR; TCRdb keeps only in-frame clonotypes and omits some of them. The table records 390,000 or so clones, roughly 90% of them present only once. Sequenced input: peripheral blood. The source is a young woman with COVID-19, enrolled during active disease.

The J gene is TRBJ1-1, the V gene TRBV27; D is undetermined. From germline, CDR1 is MNHEY and CDR2 SMNVEV (reference sequence). Trimming cost V 7 bases and J 6 bases, with 21 bases left between them. This CDR3 has 15 amino acids. The chain's CDR3 is CASTRTGGLWAEAFF. The DNA for the CDR3 is TGTGCCAGCACAAGAACGGGAGGGTTGTGGGCTGAAGCTTTCTTT.

The V call is TRBV4-3, the J call TRBJ2-5; D remains unclear. The CDR3 has 14 residues. CDR1 LGHNA and CDR2 YSLEER come from the germline V gene. V was clipped by 1 base and J by 4 bases, with 10 bases between them. The CDR3 DNA reads TGCGCCAGCAGCCAAGTACCGGGTACAGAGACCCAGTACTTC. This codes for CASSQVPGTETQYF.

The V gene is TRBV7-9, the J gene TRBJ2-1; 8 bases fit TRBD1. V gave up 5 bases and J gave up 5 bases; unmatched junction bases: 8. The CDR3 sequence is 15 residues long. Germline V gives CDR1 SEHNR, CDR2 FQNEAQ (reference sequence). The CDR3 reads CASSLGQGDHNEQFF. In nucleotides, the CDR3 is TGTGCCAGCAGCCTTGGACAGGGTGACCACAATGAGCAGTTCTTC.

The chain is built from TRBV20-1 and TRBJ2-5, with D unresolved. V was cut by 6 bases and J by 11 bases, with 7 bases left in between. Per the germline V gene, CDR1 is DFQATT and CDR2 is SNEGSKA (reference sequence). The CDR3 is made up of 8 amino acids. The CDR3 loop reads CSAAPQYF. The CDR3 DNA reads TGCAGTGCCGCGCCTCAGTACTTC.

The chain recombines TRBV10-1 with TRBJ1-5; no definite D call. The ends were cut back, 6 bases at V and 2 bases at J, with 11 bases in the middle. This CDR3 has 14 amino acids. The V gene's germline CDR1 is WNHNN and CDR2 SYGVQD (reference sequence). DNA of the CDR3: TGCGCCAGCAGATCGCCCGGGGGCAATCAGCCCCAGCATTTT. As protein: CASRSPGGNQPQHF.

CDR3 in DNA: TGCGCCAGCAGCTTGGGGGCTAATTCACCCCTCCACTTT. As protein: CASSLGANSPLHF. The chain employs TRBV5-1 and TRBJ1-6; no firm D call. Trimming took 0 bases from V and 6 from J, leaving 4 bases between them. The germline V gene has CDR1 SGHRS and CDR2 YFSETQ. The CDR3 length is 13 residues.

This chain connects TRBV12-3 or TRBV12-4 to TRBJ2-4, with D perhaps matching TRBD1 (5 bases). V lost 6 bases and J 8 bases, leaving 8 bases between the germline ends. The CDR3 has 11 amino acids. CDR3 sequence: CASSVGDIQYF. CDR3 sequence (DNA): TGTGCCAGCAGCGTAGGGGACATTCAGTACTTC.

The chain couples TRBV5-5 to TRBJ2-2; D perhaps matches TRBD2 (6 bases). The CDR3 has 15 residues. V was pared by 4 bases and J by 5 bases, with 15 bases between. Germline lookup yields CDR1 SGHKS and CDR2 YYEKEE (reference sequence). The CDR3 loop is CASSLPGGSTGELFF. In DNA form, the CDR3 reads TGTGCCAGCAGCCTCCCCGGGGGTTCGACCGGGGAGCTGTTTTTT.

This clone has just one count. The chain is built from TRBV11-2 and TRBJ2-1; tentatively, D is TRBD1 (6 bases). Germline values: CDR1 SGHAT, CDR2 FQNNGV. CDR3 size: 14 residues. Trimming removed 6 bases at V and 9 bases at J, with 18 bases between. The CDR3 spells CASRNLQGWAEQFF. The CDR3 DNA reads TGTGCCAGCAGGAACCTACAGGGTTGGGCTGAGCAGTTCTTC. The full variable domain, with the rest looked up from reference TRBV11-2 and TRBJ2-1, is EAGVAQSPRYKIIEKRQSVAFWCNPISGHATLYWYQQILGQGPKLLIQFQNNGVVDDSQLPKDRFSAERLKGVDSTLKIQPAKLEDSAVYLCASRNLQGWAEQFFGPGTRLTVL.

This clone is a singleton in its sample. The chain is built from TRBV5-1 and TRBJ1-5, with a possible D match to TRBD1 (5 bases). Trimming left V 4 bases short and J 6 bases short, with 14 bases between. This CDR3 spans 14 amino acids. Germline lookup yields CDR1 SGHRS and CDR2 YFSETQ. The CDR3 loop reads CASSPSGAGQPQHF. The CDR3, as DNA: TGCGCCAGCAGCCCTAGCGGGGCGGGTCAGCCCCAGCATTTT.

The chain links TRBV30 to TRBJ1-6; 8 bases match TRBD1. There are 15 residues in the CDR3. Germline loops: CDR1 GTSNPN, CDR2 SVGIG (reference sequence). The CDR3 nucleotides read TGTGCTTCAGACCACTCCGGGACAGGCGGTTCACCCCTCCACTTT. Protein sequence: CASDHSGTGGSPLHF.

The chain links TRBV11-2 to TRBJ2-1; 8 nucleotides agree with TRBD2. The CDR3 extends over 16 amino acids. Germline V gene sequence: CDR1 SGHAT, CDR2 FQNNGV. V shed 0 bases, J shed 7 bases, and the junction held 8 bases outside the gene matches. The CDR3 here is CASSLDFGTRRNEQFF. The CDR3 coding sequence is TGTGCCAGCAGCTTAGATTTTGGGACTAGGAGGAATGAGCAGTTCTTC.

This clone was detected only a few times. The chain recombines TRBV10-1 with TRBJ2-7; 9 bases agree with TRBD1. Looked up from germline, CDR1 is WNHNN and CDR2 is SYGVQD (reference sequence). V was clipped by 6 bases and J by 2 bases; unmatched bases: 8. The CDR3 runs to 15 residues. This CDR3 reads CASSPGQGTPYEQYF. CDR3 nucleotide sequence: TGCGCCAGCAGCCCGGGACAGGGAACCCCCTACGAGCAGTACTTC.

In regard to this clone: The junction differs from germline at one of its ends, possibly a read error. The chain links TRBV13 to TRBJ2-1; perhaps TRBD2 as D (6 bases). The CDR3 is 14 residues long. Germline V CDR1 and CDR2: PRHDT, FYEKMQ (reference sequence). The CDR3 DNA reads as TGTGCCAGCACCTTAGGGAGGTTGGCAAATGAGCAGTTCTTC. Protein sequence: CASTLGRLANEQFF.

CDR3 sequence (DNA): TGTGCCAGCAGCCACTTAGGGACAGGGAGTAACTATGGCTACACCTTC. Protein: CASSHLGTGSNYGYTF. This chain connects TRBV16 to TRBJ1-2; TRBD1 matches at 9 bases. Germline CDR1 reads KGHSY; CDR2 reads FQNENV. The CDR3 extends over 16 amino acids. The ends lost 3 bases at V and 1 base at J; junction bases unmatched: 6.

The chain is built from TRBV9 and TRBJ2-1, with a tentative D call TRBD2 (7 bases). V was clipped by 3 bases and J by 7 bases, with 20 bases between them. The CDR3 has 16 residues. Germline CDR1 reads SGDLS; CDR2 reads YYNGEE. The CDR3 spells CASSGAGEGDPNEQFF. The CDR3, as DNA: TGTGCCAGCAGCGGAGCAGGGGAGGGGGACCCTAATGAGCAGTTCTTC.

This clone was observed a few times. The DNA of the CDR3 is TGTGCCAGCAGCTTCGGGATAGCGGGGGACGGGGAGCTGTTTTTT. Protein product: CASSFGIAGDGELFF. The rearrangement joins TRBV7-6 to TRBJ2-2; TRBD2 matches 9 bases. This CDR3 comprises 15 residues. CDR1 is SGHVS, CDR2 FNYEAQ, per germline. With V trimmed by 3 bases and J by 7 bases, 6 bases remained unmatched.

The CDR3 loop is CASSTRDNTQYF. The CDR3 nucleotides read TGTGCCAGCTCAACCCGGGACAATACCCAGTACTTC. The V and J genes are TRBV18 and TRBJ2-5; D is possibly TRBD1 (6 bases). The V gene's germline CDR1 is KGHSH and CDR2 LQKENI. The CDR3 is 12 residues long. V shed 5 bases and J shed 8 bases, with 12 bases lying between them.

In nucleotides, the CDR3 is TGTGCCAGCAGCTCCGGGACTAGCGGACGCAATGAGCAGTTCTTC. Translated, it gives CASSSGTSGRNEQFF. This chain connects TRBV6-5 to TRBJ2-1; 11 bases map to TRBD2. Germline values: CDR1 MNHEY, CDR2 SVGAGI. J was trimmed by 6 bases and V by 6 bases; bases with no gene match: 7. The CDR3 loop spans 15 amino acids.

The gene calls are TRBV4-2 and TRBJ2-5; D is possibly TRBD2 (5 bases). The CDR3 loop spans 21 amino acids. Germline V gene sequence: CDR1 LGHNA, CDR2 YNFKEQ. Trimming cost V 3 bases and J 2 bases, with 31 bases left between them. The chain's CDR3 is CASSQGVRSVLSGLNQETQYF. The CDR3 nucleotides are TGTGCCAGCAGCCAGGGAGTCCGGTCTGTCCTAAGTGGACTTAATCAAGAGACCCAGTACTTC.

The V gene is TRBV28, the J gene TRBJ1-4; TRBD1 might be the D (6 bases). Germline CDR1 MDHEN, CDR2 SYDVKM. This CDR3 contains 16 residues. V was clipped by 5 bases and J by 4 bases, with 17 bases between them. DNA of the CDR3: TGTGCCAGCAGTGCCACCGGCTGGGACAATAATGAAAAACTGTTTTTT. It specifies CASSATGWDNNEKLFF.

The chain has TRBV7-2 and TRBJ2-7; 15 positions agree with TRBD2. Germline lookup yields CDR1 SGHTA and CDR2 FQGNSA. V was clipped by 5 bases and J by 6 bases; unmatched bases: 5. This CDR3 is built from 15 residues. This CDR3 reads CASSPRTSGGGEQYF. The DNA for the CDR3 is TGTGCCAGCAGCCCTCGGACTAGCGGGGGGGGCGAGCAGTACTTC. Based on the CDR3 plus reference TRBV7-2 and TRBJ2-7, the full variable domain is GAGVSQSPSNKVTEKGKDVELRCDPISGHTALYWYRQSLGQGLEFLIYFQGNSAPDKSGLPSDRFSAERTGGSVSTLTIQRTQQEDSAVYLCASSPRTSGGGEQYFGPGTRLTVT.

The DNA for the CDR3 is TGTGCCGTAACTGGGCAGGACAGGCCATATAATTCACCCCTCCACTTT. This sequence encodes CAVTGQDRPYNSPLHF. This sequence joins TRBV30 and TRBJ1-6, with 7 positions matching TRBD1. The CDR3 loop spans 16 amino acids. J lost 4 bases, V lost 8 bases, and 14 bases had no gene match. Germline values: CDR1 GTSNPN, CDR2 SVGIG (reference sequence). Drawing the rest from reference TRBV30 and TRBJ1-6, the complete variable domain is SQTIHQWPATLVQPVGSPLSLECTVEGTSNPNLYWYRQAAGRGLQLLFYSVGIGQISSEVPQNLSASRPQDRQFILSSKKLLLSDSGFYLCAVTGQDRPYNSPLHFGNGTRLTVT.

The V and J genes are TRBV13 and TRBJ1-1; D is unclear. The germline gives CDR1 PRHDT, CDR2 FYEKMQ (reference sequence). V was clipped by 1 base and J by 5 bases, with 11 bases between them. The CDR3 runs to 14 residues. The CDR3: CASSLAGIRTEAFF. In nucleotides, the CDR3 is TGTGCCAGCAGCTTAGCAGGAATCCGAACTGAAGCTTTCTTT.

The chain uses TRBV15 and TRBJ1-3, with D unresolved. Germline V gene sequence: CDR1 LNHNV, CDR2 YYDKDF (reference sequence). V shed 6 bases and J shed 0 bases, with 9 bases lying between them. This CDR3 region has 14 residues. The CDR3 loop reads CATSPRFSGNTIYF. The CDR3 coding sequence is TGTGCCACCAGTCCCAGATTCTCTGGAAACACCATATATTTT. The whole variable domain, filled in from reference TRBV15 and TRBJ1-3, reads DAMVIQNPRYQVTQFGKPVTLSCSQTLNHNVMYWYQQKSSQAPKLLFHYYDKDFNNEADTPDNFQSRRPNTSFCFLDIRSPGLGDTAMYLCATSPRFSGNTIYFGEGSWLTVV.

The chain recombines TRBV19 with TRBJ2-3, with TRBD1 matching over 9 bases. The CDR3 is 15 amino acids. From germline, CDR1 is LNHDA and CDR2 SQIVND (reference sequence). Trimming took 3 bases from V and 1 from J; bases not matched to a gene: 2. CDR3 nucleotides: TGTGCCAGTAGTATGGGGACAGGGCGCACAGATACGCAGTATTTT. This codes for CASSMGTGRTDTQYF.

The rearrangement links TRBV6-5 to TRBJ2-1; 9 nucleotides line up with TRBD2. Germline V gene sequence: CDR1 MNHEY, CDR2 SVGAGI. With 8 bases clipped from V and 3 bases from J, the junction kept 8 bases outside the gene matches. The CDR3 has 15 residues. CDR3 protein: CASFGLAGSYNEQFF. The CDR3 bases are TGTGCCAGCTTCGGGCTAGCGGGGAGCTACAATGAGCAGTTCTTC.

This clone was counted a single time. The rearrangement uses TRBV3-1 (or the pseudogene TRBV3-2) and TRBJ1-4, with 7 bases matching TRBD1. The germline CDR1 and CDR2 sequences are LGHDT and YNNKEL (reference sequence). The CDR3 is 14 amino acids. Unmatched junction bases numbered 4, after V lost 1 base and J lost 8 bases. The CDR3 bases are TGTGCCAGCAGCCAAGGACAGGGACACGAAAAACTGTTTTTT. It codes for CASSQGQGHEKLFF.

The chain couples TRBV12-5 to TRBJ2-2; the D is unclear. CDR1 is LGHNT and CDR2 is FRNRAP in the germline V gene. The CDR3 contains 12 residues. V was cut by 5 bases and J by 4 bases, with 5 bases left in between. The CDR3 DNA follows: TGTGCTAGTGGTGAGTCCACCGGGGAGCTGTTTTTT. Its translation: CASGESTGELFF.

The rearrangement joins TRBV12-3 or TRBV12-4 to TRBJ2-1; maybe TRBD2 (6 bases). The CDR3 contains 13 residues. V was clipped by 8 bases and J by 4 bases, with 12 bases between them. The CDR3 reads CASEVGTYNEQFF. CDR3 in DNA: TGTGCCAGCGAGGTCGGGACTTACAATGAGCAGTTCTTC.

This clone has a single count. This chain links TRBV19 with TRBJ2-7, with D possibly being TRBD1 (6 bases). Germline V gene sequence: CDR1 LNHDA, CDR2 SQIVND (reference sequence). The CDR3 sequence is 13 residues long. Trimming pared 5 bases from V and 6 bases from J, leaving 14 bases between. Here the CDR3 reads CASSLQGRGEQYF. The DNA for the CDR3 is TGTGCCAGTAGTTTACAGGGACGGGGCGAGCAGTACTTC.

CDR3 bases: TGTGCCTGGAGTCCGTACCAGTATCACTATGGCTACACCTTC. Translated: CAWSPYQYHYGYTF. The J gene is TRBJ1-2, the V gene TRBV30, with D uncertain. Per germline, CDR1 GTSNPN and CDR2 SVGIG (reference sequence). Trimming pared 2 bases from V and 3 bases from J, leaving 13 bases between. The CDR3 is made up of 14 amino acids.